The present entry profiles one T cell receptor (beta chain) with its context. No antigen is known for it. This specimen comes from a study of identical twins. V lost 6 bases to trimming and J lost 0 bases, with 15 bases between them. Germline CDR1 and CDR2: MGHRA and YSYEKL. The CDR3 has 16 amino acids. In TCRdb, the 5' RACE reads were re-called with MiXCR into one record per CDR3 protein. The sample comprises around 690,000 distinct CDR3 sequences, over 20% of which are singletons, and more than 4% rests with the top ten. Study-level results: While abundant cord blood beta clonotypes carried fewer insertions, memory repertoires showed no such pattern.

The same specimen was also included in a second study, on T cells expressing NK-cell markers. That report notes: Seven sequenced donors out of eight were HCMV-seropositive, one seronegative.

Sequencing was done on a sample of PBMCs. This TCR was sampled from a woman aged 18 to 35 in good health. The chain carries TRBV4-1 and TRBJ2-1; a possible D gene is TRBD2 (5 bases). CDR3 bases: TGCGCCAGCAGAGGCCGGACTCGGAGCTCCTACAATGAGCAGTTCTTC. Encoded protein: CASRGRTRSSYNEQFF.